Included here is one T cell receptor beta chain sequence, with context. The sample is drawn from a study of blood T cell repertoires in COVID-19. Seattle patients were enrolled while actively infected and followed longitudinally. Some clones are missing from TCRdb's copy, which holds only in-frame ones; the method was immunoSEQ multiplex PCR. The sample shows around 47,000 clones, 65% to 85% of them seen only once. This clonotype originated in a woman older than 75 with COVID-19, enrolled during active disease. Sample: peripheral blood.

CDR3 sequence reads: CAISEGRDRVDNEQFF. CDR3 nucleotides: TGTGCCATCAGTGAAGGGCGGGATAGGGTTGACAATGAGCAGTTCTTC. This chain links TRBV10-3 with TRBJ2-1, with D tentatively TRBD2 (6 bases). V lost 3 bases and J lost 5, with 17 bases in between. Germline CDR1 reads ENHRY; CDR2 reads SYGVKD. The CDR3 contains 16 residues.